The rows below give T cell receptor beta chains drawn from one sample of a study of low-dose radiotherapy and immunotherapy resistance in tumors. TCRdb processed the reads anew with MiXCR; each CDR3 protein has one entry. The sample shows 30,000 to 45,000 distinct CDR3 sequences, more than 20% of them seen only once. The material sequenced was PBMCs, taken after low-dose radiotherapy plus immunotherapy. These receptors all stem from a female donor with ovarian cancer. The conserved cysteine and the conserved F or W are not part of the CDR3 here. Fields, in order: J gene, V gene, CDR3 protein.

TRBJ1-4	TRBV28	ASSWIRTAKLATNEKLF
TRBJ1-3	TRBV9	ASSVGHISGNTIY
TRBJ1-1	TRBV28	ASSSSFGQGNTEAF
TRBJ1-1	TRBV7-9	ASSLGQGETEAF
TRBJ1-1	TRBV12-3/TRBV12-4	ASTLRDRNTEAF
TRBJ2-1	TRBV4-1	ASSPYNGQVKAEQF
TRBJ2-5	TRBV28	ASSEGQGAGETQY
TRBJ2-1	TRBV6-5	ASISGTGWYEQF
TRBJ1-1	TRBV2	ASTGQLMNTEAF
TRBJ2-7	TRBV28	ASSLLQRVTYEQY